This TCR beta chain was profiled in a study of human T cells and chemical hapten exposure. Time point denoted: patch test 3, about 24 weeks after DPC sensitization. Sample treatment: therapeutic diphenylcyclopropenone sensitization with weekly scalp DPC. Total RNA extraction was carried out from unfractionated whole blood. One entry per CDR3 protein, called by TCRdb with MiXCR from the RACE reads. The profile covers 35,000 to 45,000 distinct CDR3 sequences, with roughly an eighth appearing a single time and roughly 2.1% taken by the ten largest. This clonotype has just a few counts. The material was whole blood, obtained in connection with sensitization to the hapten diphenylcyclopropenone (DPC). The receptor comes from a woman between 35 and 50 years old with alopecia areata. Some clones in this sample may be carry-over from other donors' samples.

Written as DNA, the CDR3 is TGTGCCATTACGGTAGGAGACAGGGACACTGAAGCTTTCTTT. As protein: CAITVGDRDTEAFF. V and J are TRBV28 and TRBJ1-1; TRBD1 agrees at 7 bases. The CDR3 is 14 amino acids. Germline lookup yields CDR1 MDHEN and CDR2 SYDVKM. V was pared by 10 bases and J by 3 bases, with 11 bases of the junction left unmatched.